This T cell receptor (beta chain) came from a study of beta chain features in type 1 diabetes. Study-wide results and caveats: The similarity of naive, central memory and Treg TCRB repertoires appeared greater among patients than among healthy donors. Researchers could not determine here whether HLA type influences TCRB rearrangement.

The CDR3 loop spans 14 amino acids. Germline assignment: CDR1 SGHDN and CDR2 FVKESK. V lost 5 bases and J lost 3, with 8 bases in between. TCRB transcripts that were expressed got sequenced, as all of the isolated RNA had been reverse transcribed. Reads from naive, central memory and regulatory T cell samples averaged about 3.8 million. The assay was immunoSEQ multiplex PCR, and TCRdb's table has in-frame clones only and misses some. The sample holds about 320,000 clones, less than 15% seen once. CD45RO/CCR7/CD25/CD127/CD95/CD27 separated CD4+ naive, central memory, regulatory and stem cell-like memory cells by sorting. With regard to this clone: What it recognizes is unknown.

The sequenced sample was central memory CD4+ T cells from blood. This clonotype was sampled from a man aged 25 to 45 in good health. The gene calls are TRBV14 and TRBJ1-6; TRBD1 might be the D (6 bases). CDR3 coding DNA: TGTGCCAGCAGCGGGACACTCTATAATTCACCCCTCCACTTT. Translated: CASSGTLYNSPLHF.